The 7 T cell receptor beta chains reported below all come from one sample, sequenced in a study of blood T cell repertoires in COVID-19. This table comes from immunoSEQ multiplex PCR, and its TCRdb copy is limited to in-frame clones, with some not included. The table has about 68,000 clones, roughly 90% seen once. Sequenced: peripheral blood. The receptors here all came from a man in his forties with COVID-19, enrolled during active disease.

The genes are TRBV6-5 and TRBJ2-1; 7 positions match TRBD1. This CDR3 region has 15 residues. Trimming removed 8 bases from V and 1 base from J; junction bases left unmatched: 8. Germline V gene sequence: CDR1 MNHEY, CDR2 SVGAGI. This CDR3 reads CASGPGTDSYNEQFF. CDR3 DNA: TGTGCCAGCGGGCCCGGGACAGATTCCTACAATGAGCAGTTCTTC.

The chain's CDR3 is CASSPPGTGVGENSPLHF. As DNA, the CDR3 is TGTGCCAGCAGCCCACCCGGGACAGGGGTCGGGGAGAATTCACCCCTCCACTTT. V gene TRBV2 combines with J gene TRBJ1-6, with 10 bases fitting TRBD1. The germline V gene has CDR1 SNHLY and CDR2 FYNNEI. After removal of 6 bases from V and 7 bases from J, the junction contained 15 bases not matched to a gene. The CDR3 length is 18 residues.

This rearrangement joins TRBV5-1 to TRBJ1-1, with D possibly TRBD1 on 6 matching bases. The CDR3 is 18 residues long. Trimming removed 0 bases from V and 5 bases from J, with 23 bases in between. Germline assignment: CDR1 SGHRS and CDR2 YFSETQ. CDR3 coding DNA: TGCGCCAGCAGCTTGGGAGTCGTGGGGGCGCTGTCAACAACTGAAGCTTTCTTT. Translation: CASSLGVVGALSTTEAFF.

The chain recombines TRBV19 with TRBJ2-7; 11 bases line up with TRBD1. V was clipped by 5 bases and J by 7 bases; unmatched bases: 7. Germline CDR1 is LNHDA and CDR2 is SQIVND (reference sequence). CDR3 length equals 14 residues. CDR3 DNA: TGTGCCAGTAGTGCCGGGACAGGGGGAATAGAGCAGTACTTC. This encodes CASSAGTGGIEQYF.

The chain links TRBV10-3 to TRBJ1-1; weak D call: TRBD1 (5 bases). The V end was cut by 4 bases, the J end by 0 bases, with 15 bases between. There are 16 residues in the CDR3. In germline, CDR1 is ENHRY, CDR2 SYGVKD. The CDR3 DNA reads TGTGCCATCAGTGGTAAACCGGGACTAATGAACACTGAAGCTTTCTTT. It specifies CAISGKPGLMNTEAFF.

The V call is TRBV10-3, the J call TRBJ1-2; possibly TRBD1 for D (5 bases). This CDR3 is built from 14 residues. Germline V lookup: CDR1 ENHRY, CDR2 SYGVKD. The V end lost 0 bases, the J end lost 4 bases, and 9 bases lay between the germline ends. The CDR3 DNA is TGTGCCATCAGTGAGTCGCGGCAGGGCTATGGCTACACCTTC. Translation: CAISESRQGYGYTF.

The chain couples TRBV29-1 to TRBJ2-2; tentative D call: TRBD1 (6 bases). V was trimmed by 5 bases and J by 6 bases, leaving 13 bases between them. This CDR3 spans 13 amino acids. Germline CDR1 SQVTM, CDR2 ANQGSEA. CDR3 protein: CSVKQGESGELFF. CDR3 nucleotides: TGCAGCGTTAAACAGGGAGAATCCGGGGAGCTGTTTTTT.